The 20 T cell receptor beta chains given below trace back to one sample, sequenced in a study of cytomegalovirus exposure and HLA in healthy donors. The PCR had 60 Vbeta and 13 Jbeta primers. Some clones are missing from TCRdb's copy, which holds only in-frame ones; the method was immunoSEQ multiplex PCR. The profile shows some 130,000 clones, more than 75% of them singletons. Sequenced sample: PBMCs. All receptors come from a female donor in good health and CMV-seronegative.

In this sample, this clone turned up a few times. This chain links TRBV5-6 with TRBJ1-4, with D possibly matching TRBD1 (6 bases). This CDR3 has 13 amino acids. Germline V gene lookup returns CDR1 SGHDT and CDR2 YYEEEE. Trimming removed 4 bases from V and 6 bases from J, with 10 bases in between. CDR3: CASSRQAYEKLFF. The DNA of the CDR3 is TGTGCCAGCAGCCGACAGGCTTATGAAAAACTGTTTTTT.

The rearrangement joins TRBV7-9 to TRBJ1-2; TRBD1 is a possible D gene (5 bases). The CDR3 contains 13 residues. V was pared by 7 bases and J by 1 base, with 10 bases between. CDR1 is SEHNR and CDR2 is FQNEAQ in the germline V gene (reference sequence). The CDR3 loop reads CASTGGFNYGYTF. In DNA, the CDR3 is TGTGCCAGCACGGGGGGGTTTAACTATGGCTACACCTTC.

V gene TRBV6-5 combines with J gene TRBJ2-5; a weak D match, TRBD1 (6 bases). The CDR3 extends over 11 amino acids. Looked up from germline, CDR1 is MNHEY and CDR2 is SVGAGI. Trimming removed 7 bases at V and 4 bases at J, with 7 bases between. DNA for the CDR3: TGTGCCAGCACCAGGGGAGAGACCCAGTACTTC. Translated, it gives CASTRGETQYF.

J is TRBJ1-3 and V is TRBV6-5; perhaps TRBD1 as D (6 bases). Trimming stripped 5 bases from V and 0 bases from J, with 8 bases between. Germline lookup yields CDR1 MNHEY and CDR2 SVGAGI. The CDR3 runs to 14 residues. The CDR3 DNA sequence: TGTGCCAGCAGTGACAGGAACTCTGGAAACACCATATATTTT. Translating gives CASSDRNSGNTIYF.

The chain is built from TRBV7-9 and TRBJ1-1; D possibly corresponds to TRBD1 (5 bases). CDR3 length: 15 residues. The V and J ends lost 0 bases and 1 base respectively, with 9 bases between them. CDR1 is SEHNR and CDR2 is FQNEAQ in the germline V gene (reference sequence). The CDR3 DNA follows: TGTGCCAGCAGCTTAGCGGCGGGGACGAACACTGAAGCTTTCTTT. It yields the protein CASSLAAGTNTEAFF.

This chain's CDR3 is CASRGGGWQETQYF. In nucleotides, the CDR3 is TGTGCCAGCAGAGGGGGGGGGTGGCAAGAGACCCAGTACTTC. The chain uses TRBV2 and TRBJ2-5; D possibly corresponds to TRBD2 (7 bases). Germline CDR1 reads SNHLY; CDR2 reads FYNNEI. With 6 bases removed from V and 2 bases from J, the gap between germline ends came to 13 bases. This CDR3 comprises 14 residues.

The V call is TRBV5-1, the J call TRBJ1-4; D is unresolved. Germline V lookup: CDR1 SGHRS, CDR2 YFSETQ. The CDR3 has 15 amino acids. Between the trimmed V and J ends, which lost 7 bases and 4 bases, there was a span of 17 bases. The CDR3 DNA is TGCGCCAGCTCAGGCGCTGGGAGGAATAATGAAAAACTGTTTTTT. As protein: CASSGAGRNNEKLFF.

This clone was counted between two and nine times. The CDR3: CASQGGTNEKLFF. In DNA, the CDR3 is TGTGCCAGTCAGGGGGGCACTAATGAAAAACTGTTTTTT. The chain combines TRBV2 with TRBJ1-4, with 7 bases identical to TRBD1. Losses at the gene ends were 9 bases for V and 2 bases for J; bases not matched to a gene: 3. The CDR3 runs to 13 residues. The germline V gene has CDR1 SNHLY and CDR2 FYNNEI.

The rearrangement uses TRBV5-6 and TRBJ2-7; 10 bases align to TRBD1. Losses at the gene ends were 0 bases for V and 6 bases for J; bases not matched to a gene: 18. This CDR3 region has 19 residues. CDR1 and CDR2 from the germline V gene are SGHDT and YYEEEE. CDR3 region: CASSLARFLPGQGQTEQYF. CDR3 coding DNA: TGTGCCAGCAGCTTGGCCCGATTTCTCCCGGGACAGGGGCAAACCGAGCAGTACTTC.

The chain uses TRBV29-1 and TRBJ1-1; possible D gene TRBD1, 6 bases. Germline CDR1 is SQVTM and CDR2 is ANQGSEA. V lost 3 bases, J lost 0 bases, and 17 bases lay in between. The CDR3 extends over 16 amino acids. For the CDR3, the DNA is TGCAGCGTTGAGGGGTCGGGACACTCCATGAACACTGAAGCTTTCTTT. Protein: CSVEGSGHSMNTEAFF.

This clone has a handful of counts. The chain uses TRBV18 and TRBJ1-3; possible D gene TRBD1, 5 bases. CDR3 size: 15 residues. Trimming cost V 0 bases and J 5 bases, with 11 bases left between them. The germline CDR1 and CDR2 sequences are KGHSH and LQKENI. The CDR3 here is CASSPPGGLRNTIYF. CDR3 nucleotides: TGTGCCAGCTCACCACCGGGGGGACTGCGAAACACCATATATTTT. Using reference TRBV18 and TRBJ1-3 for the parts outside the CDR3, the full variable domain is NAGVMQNPRHLVRRRGQEARLRCSPMKGHSHVYWYRQLPEEGLKFMVYLQKENIIDESGMPKERFSAEFPKEGPSILRIQQVVRGDSAAYFCASSPPGGLRNTIYFGEGSWLTVV.

V gene TRBV9 combines with J gene TRBJ2-1; 15 nucleotides agree with TRBD2. CDR3 length: 18 residues. The trim removed 4 bases at V and 0 bases at J, leaving 5 bases unmatched. CDR1 is SGDLS, CDR2 YYNGEE, per germline. CDR3 DNA: TGTGCCAGCAGCCCAGGGACTAGCGGGGGGAGCTCCTACAATGAGCAGTTCTTC. Translated, it gives CASSPGTSGGSSYNEQFF.

V usage is TRBV7-2 and J usage is TRBJ1-1, with D maybe TRBD1 (5 bases). The CDR3 spans 11 residues. The germline V gene encodes CDR1 SGHTA and CDR2 FQGNSA. The germline V and J ends were trimmed by 3 bases and 7 bases, with 6 bases remaining between them. CDR3 coding DNA: TGTGCCAGCAGCTTCCAGGGTGAAGCTTTCTTT. Amino acid sequence: CASSFQGEAFF. The whole variable domain, remainder taken from reference TRBV7-2 and TRBJ1-1, is GAGVSQSPSNKVTEKGKDVELRCDPISGHTALYWYRQSLGQGLEFLIYFQGNSAPDKSGLPSDRFSAERTGGSVSTLTIQRTQQEDSAVYLCASSFQGEAFFGQGTRLTVV.

The V call is TRBV2, the J call TRBJ1-6; 7 bases are shared with TRBD1. The germline gives CDR1 SNHLY, CDR2 FYNNEI. J lost 10 bases, V lost 2 bases, and 8 bases had no gene match. CDR3 length equals 15 residues. CDR3 DNA: TGTGCCAGCAGTGAATATGGGGACAGCGGATCACCCCTCCACTTT. This sequence encodes CASSEYGDSGSPLHF.

This clone was counted between two and nine times. CDR3 amino acids: CASSLGQEYDEQYF. The CDR3 nucleotides read TGTGCCAGCAGCTTGGGACAGGAGTATGACGAGCAGTACTTC. The V gene is TRBV5-4, the J gene TRBJ2-7; possible D gene TRBD1, 6 bases. The CDR3 length is 14 residues. Trimming took off 0 bases at V and 5 bases at J, with 12 bases between the two ends. Per germline, CDR1 SGHNT and CDR2 YYREEE (reference sequence).

The gene calls are TRBV4-3 and TRBJ1-6; D remains ambiguous. Trimming stripped 0 bases from V and 5 bases from J, with 11 bases between. The CDR3 runs to 16 residues. Per germline, CDR1 LGHNA and CDR2 YSLEER. CDR3 nucleotides: TGCGCCAGCAGCCAAGAGCGGGAGTTTAATAATTCACCCCTCCACTTT. As protein: CASSQEREFNNSPLHF.

As for this clone: An end of the junction does not agree with germline; a read error may underlie this. The chain links TRBV6-5 to TRBJ2-5; D gene unclear. CDR1 is MNHEY and CDR2 is SVGAGI in the germline V gene. The CDR3 has 14 amino acids. CDR3 in DNA: TGTGCCAGCAGCCCCCTTGGTCACCAGGAGACCCAGTACTTC. It codes for CASSPLGHQETQYF.

This clone was picked up a small number of times. This chain links TRBV6-5 with TRBJ2-5; TRBD1 agrees at 7 bases. V trimming: 6 bases; J trimming: 4 bases; junction bases outside the gene matches: 5. CDR1 and CDR2 from the germline V gene are MNHEY and SVGAGI. The CDR3 has 13 residues. CDR3 bases: TGTGCCAGCAGCAACAGGGGTGGAGAGACCCAGTACTTC. It translates to CASSNRGGETQYF.

The V call is TRBV4-1, the J call TRBJ1-3; D unresolved. V was clipped by 2 bases and J by 8 bases, with 16 bases between them. CDR1 MGHRA and CDR2 YSYEKL come from the germline V gene. This CDR3 spans 15 amino acids. DNA of the CDR3: TGCGCCAGCAGCCAATATCCCGGGATACCGGACACCATATATTTT. Its translation is CASSQYPGIPDTIYF.

The rearrangement links TRBV5-8 to TRBJ2-7; 10 nucleotides agree with TRBD2. This CDR3 is built from 14 residues. Germline-derived CDR1 and CDR2 are SGHTS and YDEGEE. Trimming at V came to 2 bases and at J to 7 bases, leaving 6 bases not matched to a gene. Written as DNA, the CDR3 is TGTGCCAGCAGCTTTTCTAGCGGGAGTTGGGAGCAGTACTTC. Amino acid sequence: CASSFSSGSWEQYF.